This T cell receptor beta chain came from a study of shared clonotypes between healthy human individuals. Naive CD45RA+ and memory CD45RA-negative subsets were split from CD4+ cells. Remarks on this clone: Its specificity is not known.

Original processing methods: Filtering of immunoSEQ junctional sequences could not match full-length read filtering. Clones were sequenced by immunoSEQ multiplex PCR, and TCRdb holds only the in-frame ones, with some missing. The V and J calls and clone size come from that table; D and trimming were worked out from the DNA. The table includes 1.4 million or so clones, approximately 98.5% detected once. General study results and limits: Estimated richness values were generally larger in naive subsets than in memory subsets.

The CDR3 covers 18 residues. Germline lookup yields CDR1 LNHNV and CDR2 YYDKDF (reference sequence). The ends lost 3 bases at V and 3 bases at J; junction bases unmatched: 9. The sequenced sample was naive CD4+ T cells sorted from blood. The subset is: CD45RA+ positively selected. V is TRBV15 and J is TRBJ2-2; TRBD2 matches at 11 bases. The receptor's source is a man younger than 40 in good health. CDR3 amino acids: CATSSQTRLAGYTGELFF. The CDR3 nucleotides are TGTGCCACCAGCAGCCAGACCAGACTAGCGGGATACACCGGGGAGCTGTTTTTT.